The 19 T cell receptor delta chains listed next were all sequenced from one sample in a study of γδ T cells in repeated Plasmodium falciparum infection. Gammadelta T cells were flow-sorted from PBMC into Vgamma9/Vdelta2+ and Vdelta2-negative populations for bulk analysis. TCRdb reprocessed the multiplex PCR reads using CATT. The sample includes about 51,000 delta-chain clones, roughly 1.9% of them seen just once. Material for sequencing was gamma-delta T cells from blood. Every receptor here comes from a pool of human donors (malaria-infected and uninfected, not separated).

Note on this clone: A read error likely explains this, since a far larger clone differs by one base. Within the sample, other DNA sequences also encode this same CDR3. V usage is TRDV1 and J usage is TRDJ1, with 13 bases matching TRDD3. The J gene, missing from TCRdb, was assigned here through DNA to germline matching. This CDR3 has 24 amino acids. Germline V gene lookup returns CDR1 TSWWSYY and CDR2 QGS. V lost 6 bases, J lost 1 base, and 29 bases stayed unmatched. CDR3 nucleotides: TGTGCTCTTGGAGAAGCGGTAGGAACGGTCAAAACTCCGTACTGGGGGATACGCACCGATAAACTCATCTTT. This encodes CALGEAVGTVKTPYWGIRTDKLIF.

This clone was seen a few times. A read error likely explains why the TCRdb protein, taken from a much larger clone, differs from this DNA's translation at residue 11; the protein shown is translated from the DNA. The CDR3 DNA reads TGTGCTCTTGGGTCCCCCTTCTCCGATAAACCCATCTTT. Amino acids: CALGSPFSDKPIF. This chain links TRDV1 with TRDJ1; TRDD2 is a possible D gene (5 bases). This CDR3 has 13 amino acids. Germline CDR1 is TSWWSYY and CDR2 is QGS.

Many counts were recorded for this clone. The protein recorded in TCRdb matches a much larger clone and deviates from this DNA's translation at residue 15, suggesting a read error; the protein here is obtained by translating the DNA. The CDR3 DNA is TGTGCCTGTGACACCGTGGGAGTGCTGGGGGATGGGACCGATGAACTCATCTTT. This translates into CACDTVGVLGDGTDELIF. The rearrangement joins TRDV2 to TRDJ1; TRDD3 matches at 9 bases. The CDR3 is made up of 18 amino acids. Per germline, CDR1 GEAIGNYY and CDR2 EKD.

Notes on this clone: A much larger clone lies a single base off, so this may be a read error. This specimen includes other DNA sequences encoding the same CDR3. V is TRDV2 and J is TRDJ3; TRDD3 matches 12 bases. TCRdb leaves out the J gene; it was filled in here by matching the DNA to germline. The CDR3 sequence is 21 residues long. Looked up from germline, CDR1 is GEAIGNYY and CDR2 is EKD. CDR3 in DNA: TGTGCCTGTGACACCTTACTGGGGGATACACGATCCTCCTGGGACACTCGACAGATGTTTTTC. Translated, it gives CACDTLLGDTRSSWDTRQMFF.

This clone was observed at least ten times. The TCRdb protein, from a much larger clone, departs from this DNA's translation at residue 3, likely by read error; the protein shown derives from the DNA. This chain's CDR3 is CAPGAMAFLHFTGGPALTAQLFF. CDR3 nucleotide sequence: TGTGCTCCTGGGGCGATGGCCTTCCTCCATTTCACTGGGGGTCCCGCTTTGACAGCACAACTCTTCTTT. The chain has TRDV1 and TRDJ2, with TRDD3 as a possible D gene (8 bases). No J segment appears in TCRdb, so it was assigned here by matching the sequence to germline. The CDR3 has 23 residues. CDR1 and CDR2 (germline): TSWWSYY, QGS.

Worth noting for this clone: The mismatch at residue 3 between this DNA's translation and the TCRdb protein of a much larger clone likely reflects a read error; the protein shown is translated from the DNA. The J gene is TRDJ1, the V gene TRAV38-2/DV8; 12 bases are a match to TRDD3. TCRdb is silent on the J gene; assignment here came from matching the DNA to germline. From germline, CDR1 is TSESDYY and CDR2 QEAYKQQN. This CDR3 contains 24 residues. The CDR3 loop reads CAHRSARRWDPLLGDTWSADKLIF. The CDR3 region has the DNA TGTGCTCATAGGAGCGCGAGACGTTGGGACCCTTTACTGGGGGATACTTGGTCGGCCGATAAACTCATCTTT.

This clone was observed at least ten times. TCRdb's entry gives the protein of a much larger clone, which mismatches this DNA's translation at residue 3, likely from a read error; the protein reported here is translated from the DNA. This CDR3 is also generated by other DNA sequences in the sample. The chain uses TRAV38-2/DV8 and TRDJ1; 13 bases fit TRDD3. Here the J gene was assigned by germline matching of the DNA, as TCRdb has none. Germline lookup yields CDR1 TSESDYY and CDR2 QEAYKQQN. There are 26 residues in the CDR3. The chain's CDR3 is CAHRRGPLPTLVPYWGIRVGTDKLIF. CDR3 DNA: TGTGCTCATAGGAGAGGCCCCCTTCCTACACTAGTCCCTTACTGGGGGATACGCGTGGGGACCGATAAACTCATCTTT.

This clone has a handful of counts. A far larger clone is just one base off, so this is likely a read error. This same CDR3 is encoded by further DNA sequences in the sample. The J gene is TRDJ1, the V gene TRDV1; 12 positions agree with TRDD3. TCRdb carries no J gene annotation; the J gene was assigned here by matching the DNA with germline. This CDR3 comprises 20 residues. Per the germline V gene, CDR1 is TSWWSYY and CDR2 is QGS. CDR3 DNA: TGTGCCCTTGGGGTCCTGGGCTACTGGGGGATACCCCGGTACACCGATAAACTCATCTTT. This translates into CALGVLGYWGIPRYTDKLIF.

The sample holds many counts of this clone. This likely traces to a read error, being one base from a far larger clone. The same CDR3 arises from other DNA sequences in this sample as well. The chain combines TRDV2 with TRDJ1; TRDD3 matches 11 bases. The junction had 17 bases not matched to a gene; V was cut back by 0 bases and J by 0 bases. Germline V gives CDR1 GEAIGNYY, CDR2 EKD. This CDR3 has 21 residues. The CDR3 DNA reads as TGTGCCTGTGACACCGAGAGGGTTCTTACTGGGGGATATCCGTACACCGATAAACTCATCTTT. Its translation is CACDTERVLTGGYPYTDKLIF.

As for this clone: The protein held in TCRdb is that of a much larger clone and does not match this DNA's translation at residue 15, likely because of a read error; the protein shown is translated from the DNA. V usage is TRDV1 and J usage is TRDJ1; TRDD3 agrees at 7 bases. Matching the DNA to germline supplied the J gene, which TCRdb does not give. The CDR3 has 21 residues. CDR1 is TSWWSYY, CDR2 QGS, per germline. Trimming took 1 base from V and 1 from J; bases not matched to a gene: 21. The CDR3 is CALGEPHLQVLGAPCTDKLIF. As DNA, the CDR3 is TGTGCTCTTGGGGAACCGCACCTACAGGTCCTGGGGGCCCCGTGCACCGATAAACTCATCTTT.

This clone was counted between two and nine times. TCRdb attributes to this sequence the protein of a much larger clone, which differs from the DNA translation at residue 18; a read error is likely, and the protein displayed is translated from the DNA. This chain uses TRDV1 with TRDJ1; 10 bases map to TRDD3. Matching the DNA to germline supplied the J gene, which TCRdb does not give. The V gene end was trimmed by 1 base and the J gene end by 8 bases; junction bases not matched to a gene: 31. The CDR3 loop spans 23 amino acids. The V gene's germline CDR1 is TSWWSYY and CDR2 QGS. CDR3 in amino acids: CALGEPSSIVVDLWGIHGAKLIF. In nucleotides, the CDR3 is TGTGCTCTTGGGGAACCTTCCTCTATCGTTGTAGATTTGTGGGGGATACACGGGGCAAAACTCATCTTT.

To note about this clone: TCRdb's protein for this DNA is that of a much larger clone and differs from the translation at residue 8, likely a read error; the protein shown is the DNA translation. The V and J genes are TRDV2 and TRDJ1; D unresolved. As TCRdb names no J gene, one was assigned here on the basis of a DNA match to germline. V gave up 1 base and J gave up 2 bases, with 10 bases separating them. The germline V gene encodes CDR1 GEAIGNYY and CDR2 EKD. The CDR3 has 14 amino acids. CDR3 coding DNA: TGTGCCTGTGACACGCTTACTAGTACCGATAAACTCATCTTT. It is translated as CACDTLTSTDKLIF.

This clone occurred many times. With only one base between it and a far larger clone, this is likely a read error. Other DNA sequences within the sample encode an identical CDR3. The rearrangement joins TRDV1 to TRDJ1; 10 bases match TRDD3. CDR1 and CDR2 from the germline V gene are TSWWSYY and QGS. V was clipped by 1 base and J by 11 bases; unmatched bases: 25. CDR3 size: 20 residues. CDR3 in DNA: TGTGCTCTTGGGGAACAATTCCACGTACTGGGGGATTTTGCACATTTGAAGCTCATCTTT. It specifies CALGEQFHVLGDFAHLKLIF.

As regards this clone: The TCRdb record carries a much larger clone's protein, which differs from this DNA's translation at residue 9; a read error is the likely cause, and the protein listed here is the DNA translation. This chain joins TRDV3 and TRDJ1; unclear D gene. The J gene, absent from TCRdb, was called here by matching the DNA to germline. Germline V gene lookup returns CDR1 TVYSNPD and CDR2 GDNSRS (reference sequence). This CDR3 region has 13 residues. CDR3 nucleotides: TGTGCCTTCCCATACTCGGACACCAATAAACTCATCTTT. It yields the protein CAFPYSDTNKLIF.

As for this clone: TCRdb shows a much larger clone's protein in place of this DNA's translation, and the two differ at residue 10, likely through a read error; the protein shown is translated from the DNA. This rearrangement joins TRDV1 to TRDJ3, with 8 bases fitting TRDD3. Since TCRdb gives no J gene, matching the DNA to germline was used here to assign it. CDR3 length equals 22 residues. Trimming at V came to 1 base and at J to 1 base, leaving 15 bases not matched to a gene. Germline V gene sequence: CDR1 TSWWSYY, CDR2 QGS. The CDR3: CALGEHGLRGDIGSWDTRQMFF. The CDR3 DNA sequence: TGTGCTCTTGGGGAACATGGCCTCAGGGGGGATATTGGATCCTGGGACACCCGACAGATGTTTTTC.

In this sample, this clone turned up many times. This is likely an artifact of a read error, given a far larger clone one base away. Other DNA sequences in the sample encode the same CDR3. CDR3 region: CACDTVSLGATGDDKLIF. The DNA of the CDR3 is TGTGCCTGTGACACGGTTTCACTGGGGGCTACGGGAGACGACAAACTCATCTTT. The chain joins TRDV2 to TRDJ1, with TRDD3 identical over 8 bases. Here the J gene was assigned by germline matching of the DNA, as TCRdb has none. Trimming took 1 base from V and 8 from J; bases not matched to a gene: 20. The germline V gene encodes CDR1 GEAIGNYY and CDR2 EKD. The CDR3 totals 18 residues.

This clone has a handful of counts. It is likely a read error: a sequence one base away is far more abundant. Other DNA sequences of this sample code for an identical CDR3. The chain employs TRDV3 and TRDJ1, with 7 bases fitting TRDD3. Assignment of the J gene here rests on matching the DNA to germline, because TCRdb gives none. Germline lookup yields CDR1 TVYSNPD and CDR2 GDNSRS (reference sequence). The CDR3 sequence is 16 residues long. With 5 bases clipped from V and 2 bases from J, the junction kept 17 bases outside the gene matches. The chain's CDR3 is CAVLSWGYQGTDKLIF. In DNA, the CDR3 is TGTGCCGTACTATCCTGGGGGTACCAGGGGACCGATAAACTCATCTTT.

This clone has a count of ten or more. The TCRdb protein, from a much larger clone, departs from this DNA's translation at residue 9, likely by read error; the protein shown derives from the DNA. This chain joins TRDV2 and TRDJ1, with 8 bases that match TRDD3. The J gene comes from matching the DNA to germline here; TCRdb lacks it. Trimming cost V 3 bases and J 0 bases; bases outside gene matches: 11. Germline-derived CDR1 and CDR2 are GEAIGNYY and EKD. The CDR3 sequence is 17 residues long. CDR3 sequence (DNA): TGTGCCTGTGACCCTCTGGGGGACCCAGAGCACACCGATAAACTCATCTTT. Residues: CACDPLGDPEHTDKLIF.

On this clone: A much larger clonotype is one base distant, so this may be a read error. The same CDR3 also results from other DNA sequences found in this sample. The V gene is given as TRDV1, and no J gene call is available; the table's TRDD3 call for D was not verified on the DNA. The CDR3 runs to 25 residues. CDR1 and CDR2 from the germline V gene are TSWWSYY and QGS. CDR3 DNA sequence: TGTGCTCTTGGGCCATTCCTACTGTCAGGGATAGAGTTCGGGTACCGACCCGCGTACACCGATAAACTCATCTTC. It specifies CALGPFLLSGIEFGYRPAYTDKLIF.